Detailed here is one TCR beta chain. Its antigen specificity is not known. One base away there is no much larger clone; base qualities are not given. The sample originates from a study of blood T cells in healthy people across ages (dated by TCRdb to between 2014 and 2017). Background for the entire study: In model experiments, roughly one uniquely barcoded TCR beta cDNA molecule per two T cells was captured by template switching. The study measured age-related changes in TCR beta repertoire diversity using deep sequencing normalized with unique cDNA molecular identifiers. The donors were split into four age groups: young (average roughly 15 years), middle-aged (around 37), aged (about 56) and long-lived (approximately 80). Donors of different ages were randomly distributed across sequencing lanes to avoid experimental bias. Two additional independent replicas of 1 million unique cDNA reads from the same blood draw were analyzed for two donors (one aged 18 to 30 and one aged 80 or older). Study-level results and caveats: Donor CMV infection status was unknown, potentially confounding age-related changes in expanded clonotypes. Estimates of total diversity from one million sequenced T cells were regarded as lower bounds and underestimates. As age increased, observed TCR beta diversity per million T cells dropped in a roughly linear way, and a significant reduction was already evident by age 40. Observed TCR beta diversity correlated strongly with the percentage of naive T cells measured by flow cytometry. Compared with the aged group, more naive CD4+ T cells, fewer expanded clones and increased TCR diversity were shown by the long-lived group, suggesting age selection. Since profiling was done on bulk unsorted PBMCs, naive and antigen-experienced compartments could not be conclusively compared.

The donors were roughly 39 Caucasian individuals from Russia, aged roughly 6 to 100 years, who were systemically healthy. Each donor gave around 9.8 milliliters of peripheral blood, collected into EDTA-treated Vacutainer tubes. Ficoll-Paque density-gradient centrifugation was used to isolate PBMCs, with at least 6 million per sample. Total RNA, at least 5 micrograms per sample, was extracted from PBMCs with Trizol reagent. For every donor, flow cytometry on a PBMC aliquot measured the percentage of naive CD45RAhigh/CD27high T cells. The library was prepared using 5' RACE. Sequencing relied on an Illumina HiSeq 2500. The second PCR ran for about 7 to 11 cycles and used a J-beta primer mix along with a sample-barcoded 5' primer. A unique molecular identifier was introduced onto each TCR beta cDNA molecule by a template-switch 5' adaptor carrying 12 random nucleotides. At least 3 million CDR3-containing paired-end reads were obtained from each sample. First-strand cDNA synthesis was performed from all RNA using the Mint cDNA synthesis kit, with priming by a TRBC-specific oligonucleotide. Following uracil-DNA glycosylase treatment, a first 18-cycle PCR with universal primers M1SS and BC2_uni_R was performed on all cDNA. The source study handled its data this way. Normalization of each sample was performed by random selection of 1 million high-quality reads, each carrying a distinct molecular identifier. Instead of being binned into consensus sequences, reads that shared molecular identifiers were thrown out. CDR3 identification, clonotype clustering and error correction used MiTCR with a Q25 quality threshold and the strictest error-elimination algorithm. A nonparametric unseen species model with Euler transformation was used to estimate a lower bound on total TCR beta diversity. Starting from the raw public reads, TCRdb applied fastp trimming at Q25, assembled clones with MiXCR and retained in-frame beta chains. Here each entry gathers all rows of one CDR3 protein and keeps the most common genes and DNA. The V and J calls and clone size are TCRdb's, not the authors'. Recorded for this sample are roughly 830,000 distinct CDR3 sequences; around 62% of them occurred a single time. The ten largest clones add up to around 30% of the sample.

The CDR3 numbers 16 residues from cysteine through phenylalanine. This entry keeps only the CDR3 DNA: 48 bases, framed from base 1. CDR1 and CDR2, per the germline V gene (reference sequence), are MNHEY and SMNVEV. The sequence came from a man in his thirties or forties in good health. Sequencing input: blood. The chain is encoded by TRBV27 joined to TRBJ2-4, and 7 bases in between align with TRBD1. Judging by the DNA end, TRBJ2-7 fits better; the J call may be wrong. The CDR3 sequence is CASSSLGTAPSYEQYF. The nucleotide sequence is given as TGTGCCAGCAGTTCCCTTGGGACAGCTCCTTCCTACGAGCAGTACTTC.